These 29 T cell receptor beta chains were all obtained from the same sample, sequenced in a study of regulatory T cells in long-lasting Graves disease. In building TCR beta libraries, iRepertoire HTBI primers were used together with Arm-PCR of CDR3 regions. TCRdb recomputed calls from the multiplex PCR reads with MiXCR, one row per CDR3 protein. The sample yields over 400,000 distinct CDR3 sequences, approximately 15% seen once. Time point of the sample: newly diagnosed GD, antithyroid drugs for less than 3 months. The TCR library was prepared using RNA isolated from PBMCs. The sample was also linked to a second study, of T cells in Graves' hyperthyroidism and ophthalmopathy.

Sequenced here: peripheral blood mononuclear cells (PBMCs), sampled at new diagnosis, from a patient treated with antithyroid drugs. These receptors all stem from a woman between 45 and 60 years old with Graves disease.

For this clonotype: A much larger clone differs from this one at a single base, so this may be a read error. The rearrangement links TRBV20-1 to TRBJ2-5, with D perhaps matching TRBD1 (6 bases). Germline CDR1 DFQATT, CDR2 SNEGSKA (reference sequence). The length of the CDR3 is 17 residues. The V gene lost 0 bases and the J gene lost 5 bases, with 22 bases spanning the gap. This CDR3 reads CSARERRAAGVRETQYF. The CDR3 DNA follows: TGCAGTGCTAGAGAGAGGCGGGCGGCAGGGGTTAGGGAGACCCAGTACTTC.

This clonotype was detected many times. The chain has TRBV12-3 or TRBV12-4 and TRBJ2-6; TRBD1 matches 12 bases. The CDR3 length is 17 residues. V dropped 8 bases and J dropped 2; count of bases not matched to a gene: 7. The CDR3 protein is CASRIWDRGPGANVLTF. CDR3 nucleotide sequence: TGTGCCAGCCGTATTTGGGACAGGGGGCCTGGGGCCAACGTCCTGACTTTC.

This clonotype was observed at least ten times. The chain employs TRBV5-1 and TRBJ2-1, with D perhaps TRBD2 (5 bases). Germline CDR1 reads SGHRS; CDR2 reads YFSETQ. The CDR3 covers 17 residues. Trimming pared 0 bases from V and 2 bases from J, leaving 15 bases between. The CDR3 reads CASSLERATRTYNEQFF. In DNA, the CDR3 is TGCGCCAGCAGCTTGGAGAGGGCGACCCGGACCTACAATGAGCAGTTCTTC.

This clonotype was detected a few times. The chain carries TRBV4-1 and TRBJ2-7, with 10 bases that match TRBD2. CDR1 MGHRA and CDR2 YSYEKL come from the germline V gene. This CDR3 region has 14 residues. V dropped 1 base and J dropped 6; count of bases not matched to a gene: 3. The CDR3 DNA follows: TGCGCCAGCAGCCAAGTAGCGGGAGGTGCCGAGCAGTACTTC. As protein: CASSQVAGGAEQYF.

This clonotype was counted at least ten times. This rearrangement joins TRBV5-1 to TRBJ2-3; D is unresolved. V lost 0 bases to trimming and J lost 1 base, with 9 bases between them. CDR3 length: 15 amino acids. The germline V gene encodes CDR1 SGHRS and CDR2 YFSETQ. CDR3 sequence: CASSLEFGGTDTQYF. In nucleotides, the CDR3 is TGCGCCAGCAGCTTGGAATTCGGAGGCACAGATACGCAGTATTTT.

The sample holds a few counts of this clonotype. V is TRBV29-1 and J is TRBJ2-1, with 12 bases fitting TRBD2. The germline V gene encodes CDR1 SQVTM and CDR2 ANQGSEA. Losses at the gene ends were 3 bases for V and 4 bases for J; bases not matched to a gene: 4. The CDR3 consists of 15 residues. The CDR3 loop reads CSVDPTSGRYNEQFF. CDR3 DNA: TGCAGCGTTGACCCGACTAGCGGGAGATACAATGAGCAGTTCTTC.

This chain joins TRBV6-5 and TRBJ1-2; TRBD1 matches at 8 bases. The junction had 16 bases not matched to a gene; V was cut back by 2 bases and J by 5 bases. In germline, CDR1 is MNHEY, CDR2 SVGAGI. This CDR3 region has 18 residues. CDR3 bases: TGTGCCAGCAGTTACCCCGGACAACAGGGGGAGACTGGATATGGCTACACCTTC. Its protein product is CASSYPGQQGETGYGYTF.

This clonotype was detected ten times or more. The gene calls are TRBV7-3 and TRBJ2-3; D is undetermined. The V end was cut by 5 bases, the J end by 1 base, with 13 bases between. The V gene's germline CDR1 is SGHTA and CDR2 FQGTGA. The CDR3 covers 15 residues. CDR3 bases: TGTGCCAGCAGCCTTTCTTTTTCGGGCACAGATACGCAGTATTTT. This translates into CASSLSFSGTDTQYF.

This clonotype was detected only a few times. Just one base apart from a much larger clone, this may be a read error. The V call is TRBV18, the J call TRBJ2-5; no reliable D call. The germline CDR1 and CDR2 sequences are KGHSH and LQKENI. The ends were cut back, 7 bases at V and 1 base at J, with 10 bases in the middle. The CDR3 sequence is 13 residues long. Here the CDR3 DNA reads TGTGCCAGCTTGGCGGCTTTCCAAGAGACCCAGTACTTC. It translates to CASLAAFQETQYF.

This clonotype showed up many times. The chain recombines TRBV27 with TRBJ2-1; D may be TRBD2 (5 bases). The V and J ends lost 4 bases and 4 bases respectively, with 17 bases between them. The germline gives CDR1 MNHEY, CDR2 SMNVEV (reference sequence). The CDR3 contains 16 residues. In DNA, the CDR3 is TGTGCCAGCAGTTCGGTTCTAGAGGGTAATTACAATGAGCAGTTCTTC. Amino acids: CASSSVLEGNYNEQFF.

At least ten counts were recorded for this clonotype. The chain recombines TRBV7-9 with TRBJ1-1; tentative D call: TRBD1 (5 bases). The CDR3 runs to 15 residues. CDR1 and CDR2 from the germline V gene are SEHNR and FQNEAQ (reference sequence). With 2 bases removed from V and 3 bases from J, the gap between germline ends came to 13 bases. CDR3 region: CASSLRSGEDTEAFF. CDR3 coding DNA: TGTGCCAGCAGCTTACGCTCGGGGGAAGACACTGAAGCTTTCTTT.

A few counts support this clonotype. The rearrangement joins TRBV28 to TRBJ1-5, with TRBD1 matching over 9 bases. J lost 5 bases, V lost 2 bases, and 4 bases had no gene match. The CDR3 is 15 residues long. Germline lookup yields CDR1 MDHEN and CDR2 SYDVKM. CDR3 DNA sequence: TGTGCCAGCAGTTTACCCGGGACAGGGTATCAGCCCCAGCATTTT. It yields the protein CASSLPGTGYQPQHF.

This clonotype appeared many times. The chain links TRBV14 to TRBJ2-1; D is unresolved. Germline CDR1 and CDR2: SGHDN and FVKESK. CDR3 length: 16 residues. Trimming removed 0 bases from V and 0 bases from J, with 9 bases in between. The CDR3 sequence is CASSQDMESSYNEQFF. As DNA, the CDR3 is TGTGCCAGCAGCCAAGATATGGAGAGCTCCTACAATGAGCAGTTCTTC.

This chain connects TRBV7-3 to TRBJ2-3; 9 nucleotides match TRBD2. The CDR3 consists of 14 residues. From germline, CDR1 is SGHTA and CDR2 FQGTGA. The V gene end was trimmed by 3 bases and the J gene end by 5 bases; junction bases not matched to a gene: 3. The CDR3: CASSFAGGGDTQYF. The CDR3 nucleotides are TGTGCCAGCAGCTTTGCGGGAGGGGGAGATACGCAGTATTTT.

On this clonotype: Being one base from a much bigger clone, this may be a read error. The chain joins TRBV2 to TRBJ1-6; D is ambiguous. This CDR3 contains 14 residues. V was trimmed by 3 bases and J by 4 bases, leaving 7 bases between them. The germline V gene has CDR1 SNHLY and CDR2 FYNNEI. The CDR3 DNA sequence: TGTGCCAGCAGTGAGGCGGGGTATAATTCACCCCTCCACTTT. This translates into CASSEAGYNSPLHF. Complete variable domain (other parts from reference TRBV2 and TRBJ1-6): EPEVTQTPSHQVTQMGQEVILRCVPISNHLYFYWYRQILGQKVEFLVSFYNNEISEKSEIFDDQFSVERPDGSNFTLKIRSTKLEDSAMYFCASSEAGYNSPLHFGNGTRLTVT.

The sample holds many counts of this clonotype. The CDR3 DNA is TGCAGTGCTAGAGCTGGGACAGGGCAAGAGACCCAGTACTTC. It codes for CSARAGTGQETQYF. The V gene is TRBV20-1, the J gene TRBJ2-5; 9 bases fit TRBD1. The CDR3 totals 14 residues. After removal of 1 base from V and 2 bases from J, the junction contained 2 bases not matched to a gene. Per germline, CDR1 DFQATT and CDR2 SNEGSKA (reference sequence).

This clonotype was seen at least ten times. This chain links TRBV11-2 with TRBJ2-7; D is perhaps TRBD1 (5 bases). CDR1 is SGHAT and CDR2 is FQNNGV in the germline V gene. The CDR3 consists of 16 residues. V was clipped by 1 base and J by 2 bases, with 15 bases between them. The CDR3 reads CASSLGAGSGTYEQYF. The CDR3 DNA reads as TGTGCCAGCAGCTTAGGCGCCGGGTCAGGGACCTACGAGCAGTACTTC.

This clonotype has more than one count but fewer than ten. CDR3 residues: CASSYRDTGEANYGYTF. In DNA, the CDR3 is TGTGCCAGCAGCTACCGGGACACCGGAGAAGCTAACTATGGCTACACCTTC. The chain uses TRBV7-9 and TRBJ1-2; TRBD1 is a possible D gene (6 bases). The CDR3 extends over 17 amino acids. From germline, CDR1 is SEHNR and CDR2 FQNEAQ (reference sequence). Trimming shortened V by 4 bases and J by 0 bases, and 18 bases separated the two germline ends.

This clonotype was seen a handful of times. This chain joins TRBV19 and TRBJ2-7; D uncertain. The V gene lost 5 bases and the J gene lost 7 bases, with 15 bases spanning the gap. Germline V CDR1 and CDR2: LNHDA, SQIVND (reference sequence). The CDR3 consists of 13 residues. The CDR3 is CASSRSQTREQYF. CDR3 DNA: TGTGCCAGTAGTCGATCCCAGACACGGGAGCAGTACTTC.

At least ten counts were recorded for this clonotype. The rearrangement links TRBV19 to TRBJ2-1; D is uncertain. The CDR3 covers 12 residues. V was pared by 2 bases and J by 6 bases, with 5 bases between. Germline loops: CDR1 LNHDA, CDR2 SQIVND (reference sequence). DNA for the CDR3: TGTGCCAGTAGTATAATGGGCAATGAGCAGTTCTTC. This encodes CASSIMGNEQFF.

This clonotype was picked up many times. The rearrangement uses TRBV6-5 and TRBJ2-7, with D perhaps TRBD2 (5 bases). V was clipped by 4 bases and J by 1 base, with 8 bases between them. The germline gives CDR1 MNHEY, CDR2 SVGAGI. This CDR3 has 13 residues. In nucleotides, the CDR3 is TGTGCCAGCAGTTCCGGGGTTTCCTACGAGCAGTACTTC. Its protein is CASSSGVSYEQYF.

The chain combines TRBV18 with TRBJ2-5, with TRBD1 matching 7 bases. Germline-derived CDR1 and CDR2 are KGHSH and LQKENI. J lost 1 base, V lost 5 bases, and 1 base had no gene match. The CDR3 totals 13 residues. The CDR3 loop reads CASSGDSQETQYF. CDR3 nucleotide sequence: TGTGCCAGCTCAGGGGACAGCCAAGAGACCCAGTACTTC.

This clonotype was seen repeatedly, ten times or more. The rearrangement uses TRBV28 and TRBJ2-5, with TRBD1 matching over 7 bases. The germline V gene has CDR1 MDHEN and CDR2 SYDVKM. This CDR3 region has 13 residues. V shed 6 bases, J shed 3 bases, and the junction held 4 bases outside the gene matches. As DNA, the CDR3 is TGTGCCAGCAGGACAGGGAACGAAGAGACCCAGTACTTC. Translating it yields CASRTGNEETQYF.

In its sample, this clonotype was seen many times. The chain couples TRBV5-6 to TRBJ2-1, with D maybe TRBD2 (5 bases). This CDR3 contains 15 residues. Germline lookup yields CDR1 SGHDT and CDR2 YYEEEE. The V and J ends lost 2 bases and 8 bases respectively, with 17 bases between them. The CDR3 DNA sequence: TGTGCCAGCAGCTTTCTGGCTAGGAGGTTGCATGAGCAGTTCTTC. This codes for CASSFLARRLHEQFF.

This chain links TRBV9 with TRBJ2-4; 8 bases line up with TRBD2. The end of the DNA aligns better with TRBJ2-5, so the J call may be wrong. The germline V gene encodes CDR1 SGDLS and CDR2 YYNGEE. This CDR3 has 14 residues. CDR3 region: CASSVNPGGGTQYF. The CDR3 DNA reads as TGTGCCAGCAGCGTAAATCCGGGGGGGGGGACCCAGTACTTC.

The rearrangement links TRBV30 to TRBJ1-2, with D possibly being TRBD1 (6 bases). V was cut by 2 bases and J by 4 bases, with 17 bases left in between. Germline lookup yields CDR1 GTSNPN and CDR2 SVGIG (reference sequence). The CDR3 is 15 amino acids. CDR3 sequence (DNA): TGTGCCTGGAGTATAAAATCAGGGGCCGGCTATGGCTACACCTTC. Residues: CAWSIKSGAGYGYTF.

This clonotype was recorded many times. The rearrangement joins TRBV20-1 to TRBJ2-3; 15 positions match TRBD2. The CDR3 covers 18 residues. The ends lost 0 bases at V and 3 bases at J; junction bases unmatched: 7. The germline gives CDR1 DFQATT, CDR2 SNEGSKA (reference sequence). The CDR3 reads CSARDPRGTSGGTDTQYF. The CDR3 DNA reads as TGCAGTGCTAGAGATCCCCGGGGGACTAGCGGGGGGACAGATACGCAGTATTTT.

About this clonotype: A read error is possible here, since a much larger clone lies one base away. The V call is TRBV28, the J call TRBJ2-1; D is perhaps TRBD2 (6 bases). This CDR3 comprises 13 residues. Germline CDR1 MDHEN, CDR2 SYDVKM. V lost 6 bases, J lost 10 bases, and 16 bases lay in between. The DNA for the CDR3 is TGTGCCAGCAGGGACTATACCAACTACGAGCAGTTCTTC. Translation gives CASRDYTNYEQFF.

This clonotype came up many times. The chain joins TRBV12-3 or TRBV12-4 to TRBJ2-5; D gene ambiguous. The V end lost 6 bases, the J end lost 2 bases, and 13 bases lay between the germline ends. The CDR3 contains 14 residues. CDR3: CASSNDGVQETQYF. The CDR3 DNA reads TGTGCCAGCAGCAACGACGGAGTACAAGAGACCCAGTACTTC.